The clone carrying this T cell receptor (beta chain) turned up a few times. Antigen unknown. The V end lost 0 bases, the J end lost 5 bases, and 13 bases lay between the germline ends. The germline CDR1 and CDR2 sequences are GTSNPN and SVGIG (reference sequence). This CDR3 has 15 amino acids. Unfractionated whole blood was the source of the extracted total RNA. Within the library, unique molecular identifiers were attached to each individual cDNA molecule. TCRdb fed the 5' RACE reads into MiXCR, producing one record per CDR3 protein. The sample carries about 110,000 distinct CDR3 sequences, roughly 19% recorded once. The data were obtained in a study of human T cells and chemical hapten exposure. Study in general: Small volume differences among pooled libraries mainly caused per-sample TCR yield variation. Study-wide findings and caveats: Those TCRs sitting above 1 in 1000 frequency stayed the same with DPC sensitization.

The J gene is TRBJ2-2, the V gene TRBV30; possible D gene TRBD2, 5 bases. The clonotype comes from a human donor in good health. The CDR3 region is CAWSVLSGTTGELFF. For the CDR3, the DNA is TGTGCCTGGAGTGTATTATCGGGAACTACCGGGGAGCTGTTTTTT.